This T cell receptor (beta chain) was documented in a study of CD4 T cells in relation to SARS-CoV-2 and coronaviruses. Turning to the study itself: ViraFEST: roughly 10-day antigen culture of PBMCs, then TCR beta CDR3 sequencing.

Overall study findings and caveats: No donor gave both pre-pandemic and post-infection samples. The cross-reactivity analysis covered only spike protein, not other viral proteins.

The sample holds a few counts of this clone. Its matching antigen is unknown. The CDR3 covers 13 residues. Trimming left V 0 bases short and J 7 bases short, with 4 bases between. In germline, CDR1 is SGHAT, CDR2 FQNNGV. Method: immunoSEQ multiplex PCR; TCRdb's copy keeps in-frame clones and lacks some. The sample shows roughly 24,000 clones, around 77% of them seen only once. The unexposed donors gave CD4+ T cells in about 2011-2018, prior to COVID-19. After ten to eleven days of culture, CD4+ T cells were isolated. Testing used SARS-CoV-2 S/N and four cold-coronavirus spikes on unexposed-donor CD4+ T cells, cells permitting.

The material sequenced was CD4+ T cells from PBMCs, cultured in vitro. This clonotype was sampled from a human donor in good health. This chain links TRBV11-2 with TRBJ1-6; D is unresolved. The CDR3, as DNA: TGTGCCAGCAGCTTAGAAGACAATTCACCCCTCCACTTT. Translation gives CASSLEDNSPLHF.